What follows describes a single TCR beta chain. Its antigen remains unknown. The data stem from a study of T cell responses to AZD1222 COVID-19 vaccine. Study findings and constraints: Baseline seropositives among AZD1222 recipients totaled only 5 or 6. In all cases, repertoires were sampled only after the peak T cell response.

Produced via immunoSEQ multiplex PCR; TCRdb's table is partial and in-frame only. The sample records approximately 76,000 clones, under 95% being singletons. This receptor was identified in an adult in good health. The sample consisted of peripheral blood, taken on day 0 of MenACWY control vaccination.

The CDR3 reads CASSRETRNTEAFF. The CDR3 DNA is TGTGCCAGTAGTAGAGAGACAAGGAACACTGAAGCTTTCTTT. The chain uses TRBV19 and TRBJ1-1; D call uncertain. The V end was cut by 4 bases, the J end by 1 base, with 10 bases between. Germline V lookup: CDR1 LNHDA, CDR2 SQIVND (reference sequence). The CDR3 totals 14 residues.